The 3 T cell receptor beta chains listed next were all sequenced from one sample in a study of response to subunit inactivated influenza vaccine. TCRdb ran MiXCR on the RT-PCR reads and lists one entry per CDR3 protein. This table holds a few hundred thousand distinct CDR3 sequences, 20% to 25% found once. Sample: PBMCs from blood, taken less than 22 months after vaccination. The source is a man aged 45 to 70 who received an inactivated influenza vaccine.

The genes are TRBV7-2 and TRBJ2-5; 12 nucleotides match TRBD2. Trimming at V came to 5 bases and at J to 7 bases, leaving 8 bases not matched to a gene. The germline V gene has CDR1 SGHTA and CDR2 FQGNSA. This CDR3 has 15 residues. The CDR3 loop reads CASSGASGGAGTQYF. CDR3 bases: TGTGCCAGCAGCGGTGCTAGCGGGGGGGCTGGGACCCAGTACTTC.

This clonotype was picked up many times. The chain combines TRBV12-3 or TRBV12-4 with TRBJ1-6; perhaps TRBD1 as D (5 bases). The CDR3 sequence is 14 residues long. Trimming stripped 3 bases from V and 7 bases from J, with 10 bases between. CDR3 amino acids: CASSFGQGNSPLHF. The CDR3 bases are TGTGCCAGCAGTTTCGGGCAGGGCAATTCACCCCTCCACTTT.

The chain couples TRBV5-8 to TRBJ2-3; the D is unclear. The CDR3 extends over 9 amino acids. Trimming removed 4 bases at V and 14 bases at J, with 8 bases between. Germline loops: CDR1 SGHTS, CDR2 YDEGEE. CDR3: CASSLAGYF. The CDR3 DNA reads as TGTGCCAGCAGCCTCGCAGGGTATTTT. Combining the CDR3 with reference TRBV5-8 and TRBJ2-3 gives the whole variable domain EAGVTQSPTHLIKTRGQQATLRCSPISGHTSVYWYQQALGLGLQFLLWYDEGEERNRGNFPPRFSGRQFPNYSSELNVNALELEDSALYLCASSLAGYFGPGTRLTVL.